This TCR beta chain was retrieved from a study of T-cell memory formation after mild COVID-19. Study findings and constraints: CD4/CD8 balance characterized clones contracting day 15 to 85, and CD4+ skew characterized later expanders.

This clonotype was seen more than once but under ten times. Its specificity is not known. cDNA libraries for TCR alpha and TCR beta, carrying sample barcodes and UMIs, came from 5'RACE with constant-segment primers. Each CDR3 protein is one row after TCRdb ran MiXCR on the 5' RACE reads. The table records 550,000 to 700,000 distinct CDR3 sequences, around 15% of them present only once. This CDR3 contains 15 residues. CDR1 and CDR2 (germline): KGHSH, LQKENI. Trimming took off 2 bases at V and 2 bases at J, with 11 bases between the two ends. This rearrangement joins TRBV18 to TRBJ2-3; D gene unclear. The sample was PBMCs or a T cell subset sorted from them (not recorded which). This sequence was found in an adult woman who had mild COVID-19 (a few samples of this study predate the infection). Cell type and time point are not known. CDR3 bases: TGTGCCAGCTCACCAGACGGGCTTCCCACAGATACGCAGTATTTT. Translating gives CASSPDGLPTDTQYF.